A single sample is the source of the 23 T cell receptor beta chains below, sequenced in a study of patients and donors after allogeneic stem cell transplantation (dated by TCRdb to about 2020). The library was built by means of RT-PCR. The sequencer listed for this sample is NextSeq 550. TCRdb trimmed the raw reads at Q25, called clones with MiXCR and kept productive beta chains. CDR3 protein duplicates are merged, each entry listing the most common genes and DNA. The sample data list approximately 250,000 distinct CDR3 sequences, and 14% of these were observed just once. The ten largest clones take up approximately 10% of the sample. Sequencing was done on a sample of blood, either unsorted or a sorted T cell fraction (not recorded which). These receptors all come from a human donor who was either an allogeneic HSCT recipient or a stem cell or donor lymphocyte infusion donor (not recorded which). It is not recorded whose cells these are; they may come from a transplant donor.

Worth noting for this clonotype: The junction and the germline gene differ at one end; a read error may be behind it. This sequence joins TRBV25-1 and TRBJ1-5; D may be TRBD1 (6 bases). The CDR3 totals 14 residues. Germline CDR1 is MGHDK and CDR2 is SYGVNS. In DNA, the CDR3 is TGTGCCAGCAGTGAATCAGGGGTAGGTCAGCCCCGGCATTTT. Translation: CASSESGVGQPRHF.

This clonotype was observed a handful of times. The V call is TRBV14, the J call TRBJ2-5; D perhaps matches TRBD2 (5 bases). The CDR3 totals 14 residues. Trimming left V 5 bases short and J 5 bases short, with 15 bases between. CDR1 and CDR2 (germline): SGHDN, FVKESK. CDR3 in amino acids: CASSFGLLGETQYF. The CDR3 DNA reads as TGTGCCAGCAGCTTTGGACTCCTTGGGGAGACCCAGTACTTC.

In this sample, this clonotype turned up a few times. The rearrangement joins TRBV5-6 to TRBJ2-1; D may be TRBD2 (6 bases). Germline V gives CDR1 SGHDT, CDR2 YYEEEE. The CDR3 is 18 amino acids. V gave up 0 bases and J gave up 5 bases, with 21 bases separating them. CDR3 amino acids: CASSLEEERALGNNEQFF. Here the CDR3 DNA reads TGTGCCAGCAGCTTGGAAGAGGAGCGGGCCTTAGGTAACAATGAGCAGTTCTTC.

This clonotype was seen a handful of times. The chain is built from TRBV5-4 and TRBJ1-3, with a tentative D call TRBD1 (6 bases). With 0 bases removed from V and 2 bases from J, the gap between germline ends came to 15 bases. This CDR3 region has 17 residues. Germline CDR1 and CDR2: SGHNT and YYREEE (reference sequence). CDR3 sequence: CASSLGGRGVTGNTIYF. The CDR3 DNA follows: TGTGCCAGCAGCTTGGGGGGCAGGGGAGTCACTGGAAACACCATATATTTT.

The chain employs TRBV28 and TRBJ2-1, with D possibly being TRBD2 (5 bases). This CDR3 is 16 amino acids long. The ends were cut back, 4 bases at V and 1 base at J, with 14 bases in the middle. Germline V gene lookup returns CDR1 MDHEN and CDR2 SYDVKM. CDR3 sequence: CASSSLSPGSYNEQFF. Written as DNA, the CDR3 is TGTGCCAGCAGTTCCCTGTCCCCGGGGTCCTACAATGAGCAGTTCTTC.

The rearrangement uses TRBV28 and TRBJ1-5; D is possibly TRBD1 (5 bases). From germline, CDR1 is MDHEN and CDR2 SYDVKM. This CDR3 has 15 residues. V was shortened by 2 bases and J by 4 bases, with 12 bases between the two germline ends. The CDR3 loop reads CASSLPIDRNQPQHF. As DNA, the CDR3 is TGTGCCAGCAGTTTACCTATTGACAGAAATCAGCCCCAGCATTTT.

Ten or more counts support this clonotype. CDR3 in DNA: TGTGCCAGCAGCCCCTACGGGGGACTAGCGGCTAGCACAGATACGCAGTATTTT. It encodes CASSPYGGLAASTDTQYF. The rearrangement joins TRBV7-3 to TRBJ2-3; 11 nucleotides agree with TRBD2. The CDR3 has 18 amino acids. Germline CDR1 SGHTA, CDR2 FQGTGA. J gave up 0 bases and V 5 bases, and 10 bases lay outside the gene matches.

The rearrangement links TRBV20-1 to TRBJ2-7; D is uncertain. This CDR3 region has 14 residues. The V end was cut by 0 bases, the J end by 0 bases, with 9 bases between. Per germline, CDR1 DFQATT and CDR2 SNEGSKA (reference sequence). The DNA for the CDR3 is TGCAGTGCTAGAGATTACTCCAGCTCCTACGAGCAGTACTTC. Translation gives CSARDYSSSYEQYF.

The CDR3 here is CASSLNPPPQDQPQHF. CDR3 DNA sequence: TGCGCCAGCAGCCTGAATCCTCCTCCCCAGGATCAGCCCCAGCATTTT. The chain has TRBV4-3 and TRBJ1-5; D ambiguous. Germline V gene data show CDR1 as LGHNA and CDR2 as YSLEER. Trimming cost V 4 bases and J 5 bases, with 18 bases left between them. This CDR3 has 16 residues.

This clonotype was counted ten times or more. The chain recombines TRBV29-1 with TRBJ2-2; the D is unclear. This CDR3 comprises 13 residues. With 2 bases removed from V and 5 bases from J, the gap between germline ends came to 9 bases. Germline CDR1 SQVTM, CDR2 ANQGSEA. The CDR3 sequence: CSVEPTRTGELFF. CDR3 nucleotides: TGCAGCGTTGAACCCACACGGACCGGGGAGCTGTTTTTT.

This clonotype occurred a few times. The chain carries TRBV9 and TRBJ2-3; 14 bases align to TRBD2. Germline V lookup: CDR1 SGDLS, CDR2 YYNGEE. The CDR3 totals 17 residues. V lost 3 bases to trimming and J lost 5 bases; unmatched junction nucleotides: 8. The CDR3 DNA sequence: TGTGCCAGCAGCGCTCATGGACTAGCGGGAGGAGGAGATACGCAGTATTTT. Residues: CASSAHGLAGGGDTQYF.

The CDR3 loop reads CSARGDGSLLGQYF. In DNA, the CDR3 is TGCAGTGCTAGGGGGGACGGGAGTCTCCTTGGGCAGTACTTC. The chain carries TRBV20-1 and TRBJ2-7, with D perhaps matching TRBD2 (6 bases). With 3 bases removed from V and 9 bases from J, the gap between germline ends came to 21 bases. Germline V gives CDR1 DFQATT, CDR2 SNEGSKA (reference sequence). CDR3 length equals 14 residues.

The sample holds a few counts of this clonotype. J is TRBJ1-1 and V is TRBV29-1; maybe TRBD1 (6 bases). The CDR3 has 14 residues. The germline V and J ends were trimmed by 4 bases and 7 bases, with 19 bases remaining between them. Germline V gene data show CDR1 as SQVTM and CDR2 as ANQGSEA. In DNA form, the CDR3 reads TGCAGCGTTGCGAAGGTGGCAGGGGAAGGTGAAGCTTTCTTT. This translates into CSVAKVAGEGEAFF. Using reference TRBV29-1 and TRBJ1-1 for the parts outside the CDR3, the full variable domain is SAVISQKPSRDICQRGTSLTIQCQVDSQVTMMFWYRQQPGQSLTLIATANQGSEATYESGFVIDKFPISRPNLTFSTLTVSNMSPEDSSIYLCSVAKVAGEGEAFFGQGTRLTVV.

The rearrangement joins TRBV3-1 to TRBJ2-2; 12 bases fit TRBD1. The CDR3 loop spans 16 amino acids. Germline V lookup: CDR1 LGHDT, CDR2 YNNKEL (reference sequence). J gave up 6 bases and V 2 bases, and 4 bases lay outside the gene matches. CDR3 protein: CASSQQGQGAAGELFF. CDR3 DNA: TGTGCCAGCAGCCAACAGGGACAGGGGGCGGCCGGGGAGCTGTTTTTT.

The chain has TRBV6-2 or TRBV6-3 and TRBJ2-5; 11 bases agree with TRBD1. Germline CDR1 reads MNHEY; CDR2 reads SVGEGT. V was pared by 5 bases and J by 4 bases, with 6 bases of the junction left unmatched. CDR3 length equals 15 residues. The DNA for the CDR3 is TGTGCCAGCAGTCATGGACAGGGGGCATCAGAGACCCAGTACTTC. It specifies CASSHGQGASETQYF.

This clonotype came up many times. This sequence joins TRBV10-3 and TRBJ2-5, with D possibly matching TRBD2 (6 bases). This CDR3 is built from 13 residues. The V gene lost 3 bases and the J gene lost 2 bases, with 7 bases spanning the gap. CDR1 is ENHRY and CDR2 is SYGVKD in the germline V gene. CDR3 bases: TGTGCCATCAGTGAACTAGCTCAAGAGACCCAGTACTTC. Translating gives CAISELAQETQYF.

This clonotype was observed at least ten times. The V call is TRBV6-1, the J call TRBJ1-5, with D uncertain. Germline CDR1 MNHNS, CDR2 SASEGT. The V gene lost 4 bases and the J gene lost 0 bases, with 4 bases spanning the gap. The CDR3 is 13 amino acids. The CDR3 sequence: CASSAVSNQPQHF. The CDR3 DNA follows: TGTGCCAGCAGTGCTGTTAGCAATCAGCCCCAGCATTTT.

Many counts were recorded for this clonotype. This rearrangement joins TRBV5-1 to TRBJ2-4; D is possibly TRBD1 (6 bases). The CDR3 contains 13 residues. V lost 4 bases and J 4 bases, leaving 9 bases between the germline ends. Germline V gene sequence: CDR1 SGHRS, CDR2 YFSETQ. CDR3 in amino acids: CASSGQGKNIQYF. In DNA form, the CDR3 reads TGCGCCAGCAGCGGGCAGGGGAAAAACATTCAGTACTTC. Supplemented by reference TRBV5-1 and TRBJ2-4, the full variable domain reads KAGVTQTPRYLIKTRGQQVTLSCSPISGHRSVSWYQQTPGQGLQFLFEYFSETQRNKGNFPGRFSGRQFSNSRSEMNVSTLELGDSALYLCASSGQGKNIQYFGAGTRLSVL.

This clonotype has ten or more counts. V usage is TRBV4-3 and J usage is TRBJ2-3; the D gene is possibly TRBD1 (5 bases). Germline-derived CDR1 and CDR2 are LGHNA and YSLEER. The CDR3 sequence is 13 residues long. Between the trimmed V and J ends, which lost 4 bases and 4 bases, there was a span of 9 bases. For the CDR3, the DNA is TGCGCCAGCAGCCGACAGACAGCAGATACGCAGTATTTT. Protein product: CASSRQTADTQYF.

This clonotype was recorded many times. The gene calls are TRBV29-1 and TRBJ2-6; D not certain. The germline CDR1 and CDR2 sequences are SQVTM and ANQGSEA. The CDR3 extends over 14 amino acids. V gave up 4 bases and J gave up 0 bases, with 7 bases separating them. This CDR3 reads CSVVLTSGANVLTF. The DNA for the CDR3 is TGCAGCGTTGTACTGACCTCTGGGGCCAACGTCCTGACTTTC.

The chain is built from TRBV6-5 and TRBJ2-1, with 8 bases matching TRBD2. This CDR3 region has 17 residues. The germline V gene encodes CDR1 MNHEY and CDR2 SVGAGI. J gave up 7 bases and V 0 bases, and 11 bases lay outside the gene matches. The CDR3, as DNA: TGTGCCAGCAGTTACTCGACGGCCAGCGGGAGTCGAAATGAGCAGTTCTTC. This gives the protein CASSYSTASGSRNEQFF.

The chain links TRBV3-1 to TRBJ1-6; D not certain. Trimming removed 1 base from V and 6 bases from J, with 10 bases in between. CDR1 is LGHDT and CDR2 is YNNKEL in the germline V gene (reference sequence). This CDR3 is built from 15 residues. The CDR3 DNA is TGTGCCAGCAGCCAAGTCGGGTTCTTTAATTCACCCCTCCACTTT. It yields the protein CASSQVGFFNSPLHF.

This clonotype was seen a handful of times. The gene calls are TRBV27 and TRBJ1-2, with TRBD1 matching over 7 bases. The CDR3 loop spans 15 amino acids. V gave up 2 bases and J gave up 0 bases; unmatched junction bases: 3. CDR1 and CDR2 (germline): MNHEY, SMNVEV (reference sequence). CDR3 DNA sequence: TGTGCCAGCAGTTTAGGAGGGGGCCCTAACTATGGCTACACCTTC. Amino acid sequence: CASSLGGGPNYGYTF.